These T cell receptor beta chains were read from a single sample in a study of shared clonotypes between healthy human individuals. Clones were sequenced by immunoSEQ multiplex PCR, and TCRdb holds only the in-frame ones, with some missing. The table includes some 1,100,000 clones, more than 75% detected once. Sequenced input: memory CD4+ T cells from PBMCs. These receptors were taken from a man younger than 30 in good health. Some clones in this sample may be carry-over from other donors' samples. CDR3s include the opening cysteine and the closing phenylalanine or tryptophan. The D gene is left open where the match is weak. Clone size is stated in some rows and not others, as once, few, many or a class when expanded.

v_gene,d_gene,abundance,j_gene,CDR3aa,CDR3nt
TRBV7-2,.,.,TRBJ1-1,CASSIRVTEAFF,TGTGCCAGCAGCATCAGGGTCACTGAAGCTTTCTTT
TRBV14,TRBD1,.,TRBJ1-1,CASSPRTGSAFF,TGTGCCAGCAGCCCCCGGACAGGGAGCGCTTTCTTT
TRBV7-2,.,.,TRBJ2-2,CASSFQGVGNTGELFF,TGTGCCAGCAGCTTCCAAGGGGTCGGGAACACCGGGGAGCTGTTTTTT
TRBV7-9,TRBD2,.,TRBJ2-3,CASSLGLAVDTQYF,TGTGCCAGCAGCTTAGGCCTAGCGGTGGATACGCAGTATTTT
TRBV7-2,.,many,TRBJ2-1,CASSLPAEQFF,TGTGCCAGCAGCTTACCTGCTGAGCAGTTCTTC
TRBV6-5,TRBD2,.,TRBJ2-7,CASSYTHSGGAYEQYF,TGTGCCAGCAGTTACACCCATAGCGGGGGAGCCTACGAGCAGTACTTC
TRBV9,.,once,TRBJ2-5,CASSRAGGLGETQYF,TGTGCCAGCAGCCGAGCCGGGGGGCTGGGGGAGACCCAGTACTTC
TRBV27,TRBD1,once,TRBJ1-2,CASRGQGAAYGYTF,TGTGCCAGCAGAGGACAGGGAGCGGCCTATGGCTACACCTTC
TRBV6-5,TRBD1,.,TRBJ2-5,CASSYGTGGGTQYF,TGTGCCAGCAGTTACGGGACAGGGGGAGGGACCCAGTACTTC
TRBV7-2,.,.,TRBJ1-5,CASRISMNQPQHF,TGTGCCAGCAGGATATCTATGAATCAGCCCCAGCATTTT
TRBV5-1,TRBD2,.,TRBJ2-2,CASSFIAGGPGELFF,TGCGCCAGCAGCTTCATAGCGGGAGGACCCGGGGAGCTGTTTTTT
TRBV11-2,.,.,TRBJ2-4,CASSLAGSYSKNIQYF,TGTGCCAGCAGCTTAGCGGGCTCGTACAGTAAAAACATTCAGTACTTC
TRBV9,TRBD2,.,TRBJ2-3,CASSGQRGAADTQYF,TGTGCCAGCAGCGGGCAGCGGGGCGCAGCAGATACGCAGTATTTT